This entry concerns a single T cell receptor (beta chain). The data derive from a study of shared clonotypes between healthy human individuals. Turning to the study itself: The donors, two women and a few men, were aged 18 to 49.

Donation came from healthy HIV-negative adults that had no recent acute infections or vaccinations. This CDR3 is 18 amino acids long. J was trimmed by 7 bases and V by 4 bases; bases with no gene match: 14. CDR1 is SGHDT and CDR2 is YYEEEE in the germline V gene. Deep was the level at which the assay was run. The team ran DNA from unsorted PBMCs on ten immunoSEQ deep assay plates for sequencing. Some clones are missing from TCRdb's copy, which holds only in-frame ones; the method was immunoSEQ multiplex PCR. In the table there are about 450,000 clones, around 80% of which are singletons. The receptor comes from a woman aged 35 to 49 in good health. Some clones in this sample may be carry-over from other donors' samples. Sequenced sample: PBMCs. The gene calls are TRBV5-6 and TRBJ1-4; 12 bases are shared with TRBD1. CDR3 loop: CASSTGTGGVGAGEKLFF. The CDR3 DNA follows: TGTGCCAGCAGCACTGGGACAGGGGGCGTAGGGGCGGGTGAAAAACTGTTTTTT.